This T cell receptor beta chain was profiled in a study of shared clonotypes between healthy human individuals. The genomic DNA of each subset was split evenly across several immunoSEQ plates. Profiled with immunoSEQ multiplex PCR; TCRdb holds only in-frame clones, not every one. The sample holds roughly 1,800,000 clones; about 95% are singletons and the top ten take 1% to 1.5%. V was pared by 1 base and J by 5 bases, with 10 bases between. CDR3 length equals 13 residues. Per the germline V gene, CDR1 is SGHKS and CDR2 is YYEKEE (reference sequence). Only CD45RO-negative cells positively selected for CCR7 counted as naive CD8 cells, so terminally differentiated effector memory CD45RA+ cells were excluded.

Sequenced material: naive CD8+ T cells sorted from blood. The TCR was taken from a man between 18 and 35 years old in good health. This chain joins TRBV5-5 and TRBJ2-7; D uncertain. CDR3 region: CASSLHLSHEQYF. The CDR3 DNA reads TGTGCCAGCAGCTTGCACCTATCTCACGAGCAGTACTTC.